This passage covers 25 T cell receptor beta chains from one sample sequenced in a study of blood T cells in healthy people across ages. Through a sample-barcoded 5' primer and a J-beta primer mix, a second PCR was run for roughly 6 to 11 cycles. TCRdb independently ran MiXCR on the 5' RACE reads; one entry per CDR3 protein. Here the sample spans 750,000 to 950,000 distinct CDR3 sequences, almost 30% being singletons. These data were likewise used in another study, on T cells of mothers and their children.

The sequencing sample was made of blood. Receptors were obtained from a middle-aged woman in good health.

This rearrangement joins TRBV18 to TRBJ1-4, with 10 bases fitting TRBD1. Germline V gene lookup returns CDR1 KGHSH and CDR2 LQKENI. J gave up 8 bases and V 5 bases, and 8 bases lay outside the gene matches. There are 15 residues in the CDR3. Here the CDR3 DNA reads TGTGCCAGCTCAACAATGGACAGGGGGGGAGAAAAACTGTTTTTT. This translates into CASSTMDRGGEKLFF. The full variable domain, in which reference TRBV18 and TRBJ1-4 provide the parts outside the CDR3, is NAGVMQNPRHLVRRRGQEARLRCSPMKGHSHVYWYRQLPEEGLKFMVYLQKENIIDESGMPKERFSAEFPKEGPSILRIQQVVRGDSAAYFCASSTMDRGGEKLFFGSGTQLSVL.

This clonotype was seen a handful of times. The V and J genes are TRBV7-9 and TRBJ2-7, with D possibly TRBD2 on 6 matching bases. V gave up 4 bases and J gave up 2 bases, with 12 bases separating them. The CDR3 spans 14 residues. Germline V gene lookup returns CDR1 SEHNR and CDR2 FQNEAQ (reference sequence). The CDR3 DNA reads TGTGCCAGCAGCTACGGGACTGCGACCTACGAGCAGTACTTC. It encodes CASSYGTATYEQYF.

V is TRBV7-9 and J is TRBJ1-1, with D possibly matching TRBD1 (6 bases). The germline CDR1 and CDR2 sequences are SEHNR and FQNEAQ (reference sequence). The V end was cut by 8 bases, the J end by 7 bases, with 17 bases between. The CDR3 totals 13 residues. The CDR3 loop reads CASGDTTEHEAFF. The CDR3 DNA reads TGTGCCAGCGGGGACACCACGGAACATGAAGCTTTCTTT. Variable domain in full (rest from reference TRBV7-9 and TRBJ1-1): DTGVSQNPRHKITKRGQNVTFRCDPISEHNRLYWYRQTLGQGPEFLTYFQNEAQLEKSRLLSDRFSAERPKGSFSTLEIQRTEQGDSAMYLCASGDTTEHEAFFGQGTRLTVV.

V is TRBV7-9 and J is TRBJ2-5; 8 bases are a match to TRBD2. The DNA matches TRBJ2-1 better at its end, which makes the J call doubtful. Germline V CDR1 and CDR2: SEHNR, FQNEAQ (reference sequence). CDR3 size: 16 residues. The CDR3 DNA reads TGTGCCAGCAGCCCCCGCGTAGCGGGGCGTCAAGAGACCCAGTTCTTC. Its translation is CASSPRVAGRQETQFF.

The CDR3 reads CASSQARAGRADTQYF. The CDR3 DNA reads TGCGCCAGCAGCCAAGCCCGAGCGGGGAGGGCAGATACGCAGTATTTT. This chain uses TRBV4-1 with TRBJ2-3; 7 positions agree with TRBD2. The germline gives CDR1 MGHRA, CDR2 YSYEKL. With 1 base clipped from V and 4 bases from J, the junction kept 8 bases outside the gene matches. The CDR3 length is 16 residues.

This clonotype was detected many times. This chain connects TRBV6-5 to TRBJ1-2, with TRBD1 matching over 8 bases. The trim removed 8 bases at V and 3 bases at J, leaving 5 bases unmatched. The CDR3 consists of 13 residues. Germline V lookup: CDR1 MNHEY, CDR2 SVGAGI. The CDR3 DNA is TGTGCCAGCGGACCGGACAGGGACTATGGCTACACCTTC. Translation: CASGPDRDYGYTF.

This clonotype was recorded only once. A much larger clone differs by one base, so this may be a read error. This chain links TRBV4-1 with TRBJ1-2; 8 bases align to TRBD1. The CDR3 runs 15 residues. Germline trimming cut 4 bases from V and 3 bases from J; bases unmatched to any gene: 7. Germline V lookup: CDR1 MGHRA, CDR2 YSYEKL. The CDR3 here is CASSPQTGADYGYTF. CDR3 DNA: TGCGCCAGCAGCCCGCAGACAGGGGCGGACTATGGCTACACCTTC.

On this clonotype itself: This could be a read error, since a much larger clone is one nucleotide away. This chain connects TRBV7-9 to TRBJ1-2; 8 bases are shared with TRBD1. In germline, CDR1 is SEHNR, CDR2 FQNEAQ (reference sequence). The length of the CDR3 is 14 residues. V was pared by 5 bases and J by 6 bases, with 8 bases of the junction left unmatched. In DNA, the CDR3 is TGTGCCAGCAGCATACAGGGGGAGGCGGATGGCTACACCTTC. Protein: CASSIQGEADGYTF.

This clonotype was found a few times. The chain employs TRBV2 and TRBJ2-1, with D possibly TRBD1 on 6 matching bases. The CDR3 spans 11 residues. Germline V lookup: CDR1 SNHLY, CDR2 FYNNEI. The germline V and J ends were trimmed by 11 bases and 6 bases, with 11 bases remaining between them. The DNA of the CDR3 is TGTGCCTCAACAGGGTTCAATGAGCAGTTCTTC. Encoded protein: CASTGFNEQFF.

The V call is TRBV9, the J call TRBJ1-1, with 7 bases fitting TRBD1. CDR3 size: 15 residues. The V and J ends lost 2 bases and 2 bases, in that order; junction bases with no gene match: 6. CDR1 and CDR2 (germline): SGDLS, YYNGEE. The CDR3, as DNA: TGTGCCAGCAGCGTCGGGACAGTACAAAACACTGAAGCTTTCTTT. This encodes CASSVGTVQNTEAFF.

The CDR3 bases are TGTGCCACCAGCAGAGACGAGGATGAAAAACTGTTTTTT. Its translation is CATSRDEDEKLFF. This sequence joins TRBV15 and TRBJ1-4; D gene uncertain. Germline assignment: CDR1 LNHNV and CDR2 YYDKDF (reference sequence). V was clipped by 0 bases and J by 6 bases, with 5 bases between them. The CDR3 totals 13 residues.

This clonotype showed up many times. The chain recombines TRBV28 with TRBJ1-1; no clear D gene. The germline CDR1 and CDR2 sequences are MDHEN and SYDVKM. There are 14 residues in the CDR3. V was clipped by 3 bases and J by 2 bases, with 10 bases between them. CDR3 nucleotides: TGTGCCAGCAGTTTGGGCAGAACCAACACTGAAGCTTTCTTT. As protein: CASSLGRTNTEAFF.

This clonotype has only a few counts. This sequence may be a read error, since a much larger clone differs from it by one base. The chain couples TRBV7-2 to TRBJ1-2; D gene ambiguous. The CDR3 runs 13 residues. CDR1 SGHTA and CDR2 FQGNSA come from the germline V gene. The CDR3 region is CVSSQGLNYGYTF. CDR3 nucleotides: TGTGTCAGCAGCCAAGGGTTGAACTATGGCTACACCTTC. The full variable domain, in which reference TRBV7-2 and TRBJ1-2 provide the parts outside the CDR3, is GAGVSQSPSNKVTEKGKDVELRCDPISGHTALYWYRQSLGQGLEFLIYFQGNSAPDKSGLPSDRFSAERTGGSVSTLTIQRTQQEDSAVYLCVSSQGLNYGYTFGSGTRLTVV.

This rearrangement joins TRBV27 to TRBJ2-7; D remains ambiguous. Looked up from germline, CDR1 is MNHEY and CDR2 is SMNVEV (reference sequence). The CDR3 is 13 amino acids. Trimming pared 3 bases from V and 3 bases from J, leaving 9 bases between. In nucleotides, the CDR3 is TGTGCCAGCAGTTTCGGCTACAGCTACGAGCAGTACTTC. Translation: CASSFGYSYEQYF.

In this sample, this clonotype turned up many times. The V and J genes are TRBV12-3 or TRBV12-4 and TRBJ2-5; 9 positions match TRBD2. The V gene end was trimmed by 2 bases and the J gene end by 3 bases; junction bases not matched to a gene: 4. The CDR3 contains 15 residues. The chain's CDR3 is CASSLRLAGKETQYF. The CDR3 DNA follows: TGTGCCAGCAGTTTACGCCTAGCGGGGAAAGAGACCCAGTACTTC.

The rearrangement uses TRBV5-1 and TRBJ1-6, with D possibly matching TRBD1 (6 bases). V was cut by 5 bases and J by 8 bases, with 17 bases left in between. CDR3 size: 15 residues. Germline V lookup: CDR1 SGHRS, CDR2 YFSETQ. CDR3 nucleotides: TGCGCCAGCAGAGCTCCCGGGACAAGGGATTCACCCCTCCACTTT. Translation: CASRAPGTRDSPLHF.

In its sample, this clonotype was seen a few times. The chain carries TRBV10-2 and TRBJ2-7, with D possibly matching TRBD2 (5 bases). Germline values: CDR1 WSHSY, CDR2 SAAADI. The ends were cut back, 9 bases at V and 4 bases at J, with 22 bases in the middle. This CDR3 has 15 residues. The CDR3 nucleotides read TGCGCCAGTTCGGGAATCCCCCCTTACTGTTACGAGCAGTACTTC. Translated, it gives CASSGIPPYCYEQYF.

This clonotype was found many times. The rearrangement links TRBV5-1 to TRBJ2-7, with D hard to call. Trimming took off 0 bases at V and 3 bases at J, with 10 bases between the two ends. Germline V CDR1 and CDR2: SGHRS, YFSETQ. The CDR3 loop spans 14 amino acids. CDR3 protein: CASSLGHTNYEQYF. CDR3 nucleotides: TGCGCCAGCAGCTTGGGGCACACTAACTACGAGCAGTACTTC.

This clonotype has only a few counts. V and J are TRBV18 and TRBJ1-5, with a tentative D call TRBD1 (6 bases). The CDR3 totals 15 residues. The germline CDR1 and CDR2 sequences are KGHSH and LQKENI. The V end lost 1 base, the J end lost 7 bases, and 14 bases lay between the germline ends. The CDR3 coding sequence is TGTGCCAGCTCACCACTTGACCACAGGGTGCAGCCCCAGCATTTT. This codes for CASSPLDHRVQPQHF.

J is TRBJ2-3 and V is TRBV12-3 or TRBV12-4, with 7 positions matching TRBD1. The V gene end was trimmed by 3 bases and the J gene end by 6 bases; junction bases not matched to a gene: 6. CDR3 size: 14 residues. Here the CDR3 reads CASSFNQGVDTQYF. CDR3 nucleotide sequence: TGTGCCAGCAGTTTCAACCAGGGGGTGGATACGCAGTATTTT.

This clonotype has a single count. V usage is TRBV7-9 and J usage is TRBJ2-7, with 7 bases lining up with TRBD2. Germline V gene data show CDR1 as SEHNR and CDR2 as FQNEAQ (reference sequence). The CDR3 is 15 residues long. The V and J ends lost 5 bases and 3 bases, in that order; junction bases with no gene match: 10. In nucleotides, the CDR3 is TGTGCCAGCAGCGCAACTAGCGAGGGCCTCTACGAGCAGTACTTC. Encoded protein: CASSATSEGLYEQYF.

Ten or more counts support this clonotype. The chain uses TRBV29-1 and TRBJ1-2; 11 nucleotides align to TRBD1. CDR1 is SQVTM, CDR2 ANQGSEA, per germline. CDR3 size: 12 residues. Trimming removed 7 bases from V and 7 bases from J; junction bases left unmatched: 5. The CDR3 here is CSGTGTGGGYTF. CDR3 DNA: TGCAGCGGCACCGGGACAGGGGGTGGCTACACCTTC.

There are many counts of this clonotype. This chain links TRBV7-2 with TRBJ2-4, with D hard to call. The CDR3 has 15 amino acids. Germline V gene lookup returns CDR1 SGHTA and CDR2 FQGNSA. Trimming removed 5 bases at V and 7 bases at J, with 18 bases between. The CDR3 sequence is CASSPGPQESNIQYF. The CDR3 DNA sequence: TGTGCCAGCAGCCCCGGGCCCCAGGAGAGTAACATTCAGTACTTC.

The genes are TRBV2 and TRBJ2-7, with D uncertain. The CDR3 consists of 13 residues. Germline V gives CDR1 SNHLY, CDR2 FYNNEI. The V end was cut by 7 bases, the J end by 3 bases, with 13 bases between. CDR3 in DNA: TGTGCCAGCATATCACAGCTGAGCTACGAGCAGTACTTC. This sequence encodes CASISQLSYEQYF.

This chain connects TRBV28 to TRBJ1-3; TRBD1 aligns across 8 bases. Germline CDR1 is MDHEN and CDR2 is SYDVKM. The CDR3 loop spans 15 amino acids. V was clipped by 1 base and J by 3 bases; unmatched bases: 2. The CDR3 reads CASSLLGTGGNTIYF. The CDR3 coding sequence is TGTGCCAGCAGTTTATTAGGGACAGGTGGAAACACCATATATTTT.